One sample yielded the 21 T cell receptor beta chains listed below, sequenced in a study of regulatory and conventional T cells in RAG deficiency. The method was immunoSEQ multiplex PCR; TCRdb's version includes in-frame clones alone and lacks a portion of them. The sample holds 20,000 to 25,000 clones, around 95% seen once. Blood CD4+ CD25-low CD127-high conventional T cells supplied the genomic DNA template. The same specimen was also included in a second study, on regulatory T cells. That work contributes: Amplification used 52 TRBV primers and 13 TRBJ primers.

The sequencing sample was made of CD25- CD4+ T cells sorted from blood. The source of these receptors is a human donor in good health.

The rearrangement links TRBV7-3 to TRBJ1-5; possibly TRBD1 for D (6 bases). V gave up 5 bases and J gave up 7 bases, with 12 bases separating them. The germline V gene has CDR1 SGHTA and CDR2 FQGTGA. The CDR3 sequence is 13 residues long. The CDR3 region is CASSLTRGQPQHF. Here the CDR3 DNA reads TGTGCCAGCAGCCTCACGAGGGGGCAGCCCCAGCATTTT.

The chain is built from TRBV19 and TRBJ1-2; TRBD1 aligns across 8 bases. CDR1 LNHDA and CDR2 SQIVND come from the germline V gene (reference sequence). J lost 7 bases, V lost 4 bases, and 8 bases had no gene match. The CDR3 runs 14 residues. CDR3 in amino acids: CASSTDRGIAGYTF. As DNA, the CDR3 is TGTGCCAGTAGTACCGACAGGGGCATCGCTGGCTACACCTTC.

V and J are TRBV9 and TRBJ1-3; the D gene is possibly TRBD1 (5 bases). CDR3 length: 16 amino acids. V was pared by 4 bases and J by 5 bases, with 19 bases between. Germline V gene sequence: CDR1 SGDLS, CDR2 YYNGEE. The CDR3 loop is CASSPRREGSRNTIYF. Here the CDR3 DNA reads TGTGCCAGCAGCCCCCGGAGGGAGGGGTCCAGAAACACCATATATTTT.

CDR3 DNA: TGTGCCAGCAGCCGGGGGGCGGCGAACTATGGCTACACCTTC. Protein product: CASSRGAANYGYTF. The chain recombines TRBV6-5 with TRBJ1-2; D is perhaps TRBD1 (6 bases). Trimming pared 6 bases from V and 2 bases from J, leaving 13 bases between. This CDR3 spans 14 amino acids. Looked up from germline, CDR1 is MNHEY and CDR2 is SVGAGI.

This chain uses TRBV7-3 with TRBJ1-1, with 7 positions matching TRBD1. The CDR3 spans 14 residues. Trimming took 6 bases from V and 1 from J; bases not matched to a gene: 5. Per the germline V gene, CDR1 is SGHTA and CDR2 is FQGTGA. The CDR3 nucleotides are TGTGCCAGCAGGAAGCAGGGGGGGAACACTGAAGCTTTCTTT. Encoded protein: CASRKQGGNTEAFF.

The J gene is TRBJ1-1, the V gene TRBV18, with a weak D call TRBD1 (5 bases). This CDR3 is 12 amino acids long. CDR1 KGHSH and CDR2 LQKENI come from the germline V gene. Trimming stripped 5 bases from V and 7 bases from J, with 11 bases between. The DNA for the CDR3 is TGTGCCAGCTCAGCTGACAGCTATGAAGCTTTCTTT. It encodes CASSADSYEAFF.

The chain combines TRBV19 with TRBJ2-1; TRBD2 agrees at 9 bases. Germline values: CDR1 LNHDA, CDR2 SQIVND (reference sequence). J was trimmed by 3 bases and V by 7 bases; bases with no gene match: 7. This CDR3 has 15 amino acids. The CDR3 sequence: CASTLVAGDYNEQFF. The CDR3, as DNA: TGTGCCAGTACCTTAGTAGCGGGGGACTACAATGAGCAGTTCTTC.

J is TRBJ2-7 and V is TRBV27, with TRBD2 as a possible D gene (5 bases). Trimming stripped 4 bases from V and 3 bases from J, with 19 bases between. The CDR3 contains 16 residues. Germline CDR1 MNHEY, CDR2 SMNVEV (reference sequence). This CDR3 is CASSSDRTPFLYEQYF. The CDR3 coding sequence is TGTGCCAGCAGTTCCGACCGGACTCCCTTCCTCTACGAGCAGTACTTC.

This clone was found once. The chain has TRBV30 and TRBJ2-7, with a possible D match to TRBD2 (6 bases). Deletions cut 3 bases from V and 3 bases from J, with 15 bases between. Per the germline V gene, CDR1 is GTSNPN and CDR2 is SVGIG (reference sequence). CDR3 length equals 14 residues. The chain's CDR3 is CAWSPPGVVYEQYF. CDR3 DNA: TGTGCCTGGAGCCCCCCGGGGGTAGTCTACGAGCAGTACTTC.

This chain connects TRBV5-4 to TRBJ2-5; D remains unclear. CDR1 is SGHNT, CDR2 YYREEE, per germline (reference sequence). V shed 0 bases and J shed 0 bases, with 9 bases lying between them. The CDR3 has 15 amino acids. The CDR3 DNA follows: TGTGCCAGCAGCTTGGAGAGGATCAACCAAGAGACCCAGTACTTC. Translation gives CASSLERINQETQYF. The full variable domain, rest sourced from reference TRBV5-4 and TRBJ2-5, is ETGVTQSPTHLIKTRGQQVTLRCSSQSGHNTVSWYQQALGQGPQFIFQYYREEENGRGNFPPRFSGLQFPNYSSELNVNALELDDSALYLCASSLERINQETQYFGPGTRLLVL.

J is TRBJ2-7 and V is TRBV9, with D possibly matching TRBD2 (5 bases). V was pared by 4 bases and J by 2 bases, with 13 bases between. CDR3 length: 14 residues. CDR1 and CDR2 (germline): SGDLS, YYNGEE. The CDR3 DNA follows: TGTGCCAGCAGCCCCGGGGTTCCAGCCTACGAGCAGTACTTC. It specifies CASSPGVPAYEQYF.

The chain carries TRBV5-5 and TRBJ2-7; D possibly corresponds to TRBD2 (5 bases). Trimming removed 4 bases at V and 5 bases at J, with 10 bases between. This CDR3 spans 12 amino acids. Germline V gives CDR1 SGHKS, CDR2 YYEKEE (reference sequence). CDR3 DNA sequence: TGTGCCAGCAGCCCACTCGGGGACGAGCAGTACTTC. The encoded protein is CASSPLGDEQYF.

The chain carries TRBV18 and TRBJ1-2; D uncertain. Per the germline V gene, CDR1 is KGHSH and CDR2 is LQKENI. The V and J ends lost 2 bases and 4 bases respectively, with 14 bases between them. The CDR3 covers 15 residues. The DNA for the CDR3 is TGTGCCAGCTCACCAACGGAACGGCGGGGCTATGGCTACACCTTC. Translated: CASSPTERRGYGYTF. The complete variable domain, with remaining parts taken from reference TRBV18 and TRBJ1-2, reads NAGVMQNPRHLVRRRGQEARLRCSPMKGHSHVYWYRQLPEEGLKFMVYLQKENIIDESGMPKERFSAEFPKEGPSILRIQQVVRGDSAAYFCASSPTERRGYGYTFGSGTRLTVV.

This chain joins TRBV19 and TRBJ2-2; 7 nucleotides align to TRBD1. The V and J ends lost 5 bases and 0 bases, in that order; junction bases with no gene match: 3. CDR3 length: 15 residues. Germline CDR1 is LNHDA and CDR2 is SQIVND (reference sequence). The CDR3 is CASSVGQTNTGELFF. The CDR3 DNA reads TGTGCCAGTAGTGTGGGACAGACGAACACCGGGGAGCTGTTTTTT. Full variable domain (remainder filled in from reference TRBV19 and TRBJ2-2): DGGITQSPKYLFRKEGQNVTLSCEQNLNHDAMYWYRQDPGQGLRLIYYSQIVNDFQKGDIAEGYSVSREKKESFPLTVTSAQKNPTAFYLCASSVGQTNTGELFFGEGSRLTVL.

The chain uses TRBV30 and TRBJ1-5; 12 bases fit TRBD1. The V segment lost 1 base and the J segment 0 bases; nucleotides outside the gene matches: 7. CDR3 size: 18 residues. From germline, CDR1 is GTSNPN and CDR2 SVGIG (reference sequence). The CDR3 DNA follows: TGTGCCTGGAGTGCGGGGACAGGGGGCCGGTATAGCAATCAGCCCCAGCATTTT. It is translated as CAWSAGTGGRYSNQPQHF.

The genes are TRBV9 and TRBJ1-4, with a tentative D call TRBD1 (6 bases). The ends were cut back, 1 base at V and 2 bases at J, with 6 bases in the middle. This CDR3 has 14 residues. CDR1 and CDR2 from the germline V gene are SGDLS and YYNGEE. This chain's CDR3 is CASSVQGTNEKLFF. DNA of the CDR3: TGTGCCAGCAGCGTACAGGGGACTAATGAAAAACTGTTTTTT.

This chain connects TRBV19 to TRBJ1-4, with D perhaps matching TRBD1 (6 bases). The CDR3 runs to 16 residues. The V end was cut by 5 bases, the J end by 8 bases, with 21 bases between. Germline V CDR1 and CDR2: LNHDA, SQIVND (reference sequence). The DNA for the CDR3 is TGTGCCAGTAGTCCGATGATAGGGGGAGTAGAGGAAAAACTGTTTTTT. It specifies CASSPMIGGVEEKLFF.

This chain connects TRBV28 to TRBJ1-2; tentatively, D is TRBD1 (6 bases). The V and J ends lost 4 bases and 3 bases respectively, with 9 bases between them. The CDR3 totals 13 residues. Germline V gives CDR1 MDHEN, CDR2 SYDVKM. The CDR3 coding sequence is TGTGCCAGCAGTTCAGGGGTTCACTATGGCTACACCTTC. Its protein is CASSSGVHYGYTF.

CDR3 sequence reads: CASSLLGTGLTTGELFF. The CDR3 region has the DNA TGTGCCAGCAGTTTATTAGGGACAGGGTTGACCACCGGGGAGCTGTTTTTT. This chain links TRBV28 with TRBJ2-2, with 9 bases aligning to TRBD1. CDR1 is MDHEN, CDR2 SYDVKM, per germline. J was trimmed by 4 bases and V by 1 base; bases with no gene match: 7. The CDR3 totals 17 residues.

V usage is TRBV11-2 and J usage is TRBJ2-3; D not certain. The CDR3 runs to 18 residues. CDR1 is SGHAT, CDR2 FQNNGV, per germline. V was cut by 3 bases and J by 1 base, with 20 bases left in between. DNA of the CDR3: TGTGCCAGCAGCTTTGATAGTTCAGTCACTGAGGGCACAGATACGCAGTATTTT. Amino acid sequence: CASSFDSSVTEGTDTQYF.

The chain employs TRBV19 and TRBJ1-2, with D possibly TRBD1 on 6 matching bases. From germline, CDR1 is LNHDA and CDR2 SQIVND (reference sequence). Trimming shortened V by 6 bases and J by 3 bases, and 20 bases separated the two germline ends. The CDR3 length is 16 residues. In nucleotides, the CDR3 is TGTGCCAGTAGCGTTCGACCGGGACAAATTTACTATGGCTACACCTTC. It specifies CASSVRPGQIYYGYTF. Drawing the rest from reference TRBV19 and TRBJ1-2, the complete variable domain is DGGITQSPKYLFRKEGQNVTLSCEQNLNHDAMYWYRQDPGQGLRLIYYSQIVNDFQKGDIAEGYSVSREKKESFPLTVTSAQKNPTAFYLCASSVRPGQIYYGYTFGSGTRLTVV.